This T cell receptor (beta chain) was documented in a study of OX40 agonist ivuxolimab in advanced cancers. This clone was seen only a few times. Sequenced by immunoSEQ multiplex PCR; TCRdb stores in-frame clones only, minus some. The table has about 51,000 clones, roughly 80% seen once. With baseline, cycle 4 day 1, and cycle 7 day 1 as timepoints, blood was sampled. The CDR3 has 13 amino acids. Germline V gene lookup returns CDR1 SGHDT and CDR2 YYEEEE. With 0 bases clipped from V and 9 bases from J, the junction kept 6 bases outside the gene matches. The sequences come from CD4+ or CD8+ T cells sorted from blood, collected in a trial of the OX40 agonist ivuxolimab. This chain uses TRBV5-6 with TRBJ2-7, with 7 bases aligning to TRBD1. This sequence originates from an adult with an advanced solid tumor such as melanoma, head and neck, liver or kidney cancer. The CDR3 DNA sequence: TGTGCCAGCAGCTTGGGGGACAGAGACCCGCAGTACTTC. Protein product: CASSLGDRDPQYF.